A selection of T cell receptor beta chains follows, all from one sample in a study of identical twins. One entry per CDR3 protein results from TCRdb running MiXCR on the 5' RACE reads. The repertoire includes 1.5 million or so distinct CDR3 sequences, about 32% of them detected once, and 0.27% sits in the top ten. Sequenced: cord blood. The receptors come from a newborn girl in good health. CDR3s include the opening cysteine and the closing phenylalanine or tryptophan. D genes are given only for firm matches. Clone size is not always given. Where it is, it says once, few, many or a class for expanded clones.

V gene,clone size,J gene,D gene,CDR3 protein,CDR3 DNA
TRBV29-1,many,TRBJ2-7,-,CSALAETSYEQYF,TGCAGCGCCTTAGCGGAAACCTCCTACGAGCAGTACTTC
TRBV20-1,many,TRBJ2-1,TRBD2,CSARTSGRSYNEQFF,TGCAGTGCCCGAACTAGCGGTCGCTCCTACAATGAGCAGTTCTTC
TRBV29-1,-,TRBJ1-5,-,CSVDAAGLNQPQHF,TGCAGCGTTGACGCGGCAGGGCTCAATCAGCCCCAGCATTTT
TRBV28,few,TRBJ1-2,-,CASSLPGKTYGYTF,TGTGCCAGCAGTTTACCCGGGAAGACCTATGGCTACACCTTC
TRBV18,-,TRBJ1-2,-,CASSPLGDSNYGYTF,TGTGCCAGCTCACCTCTGGGTGACAGTAATTATGGCTACACCTTC
TRBV3-1,once,TRBJ2-1,-,CASSQRAPSALYNEQFF,TGTGCCAGCAGCCAGAGGGCGCCTAGCGCCCTCTACAATGAGCAGTTCTTC
TRBV10-3,-,TRBJ1-6,-,CAIRMDDLGNSPLHF,TGTGCCATCAGAATGGACGATCTGGGAAATTCACCCCTCCACTTT
TRBV30,-,TRBJ1-6,-,CAWSGSLSSYNSPLHF,TGTGCCTGGAGTGGGTCCTTAAGCTCCTATAATTCACCCCTCCACTTT
TRBV24-1,-,TRBJ2-7,-,CATSRDEYEQYF,TGTGCCACCAGCCGGGACGAATACGAGCAGTACTTC
TRBV6-1,once,TRBJ1-6,-,CASRTKGQHYNSPLHF,TGTGCCAGCAGGACGAAGGGCCAGCATTATAATTCACCCCTCCACTTT
TRBV7-2,-,TRBJ2-3,TRBD2,CASSYTSGTLTDTQYF,TGTGCCAGCAGCTATACTAGCGGGACCCTCACAGATACGCAGTATTTT
TRBV20-1,few,TRBJ2-7,TRBD1,CSVGTGVKEQYF,TGCAGTGTCGGGACAGGGGTAAAAGAGCAGTACTTC
TRBV11-2,-,TRBJ2-3,TRBD2,CASSSSGAFPSTDTQYF,TGTGCCAGCAGTTCTAGCGGGGCCTTCCCTAGCACAGATACGCAGTATTTT
TRBV27,many,TRBJ1-5,TRBD1,CASSLRTGGNQPQHF,TGTGCCAGCAGTTTACGCACAGGGGGCAATCAGCCCCAGCATTTT